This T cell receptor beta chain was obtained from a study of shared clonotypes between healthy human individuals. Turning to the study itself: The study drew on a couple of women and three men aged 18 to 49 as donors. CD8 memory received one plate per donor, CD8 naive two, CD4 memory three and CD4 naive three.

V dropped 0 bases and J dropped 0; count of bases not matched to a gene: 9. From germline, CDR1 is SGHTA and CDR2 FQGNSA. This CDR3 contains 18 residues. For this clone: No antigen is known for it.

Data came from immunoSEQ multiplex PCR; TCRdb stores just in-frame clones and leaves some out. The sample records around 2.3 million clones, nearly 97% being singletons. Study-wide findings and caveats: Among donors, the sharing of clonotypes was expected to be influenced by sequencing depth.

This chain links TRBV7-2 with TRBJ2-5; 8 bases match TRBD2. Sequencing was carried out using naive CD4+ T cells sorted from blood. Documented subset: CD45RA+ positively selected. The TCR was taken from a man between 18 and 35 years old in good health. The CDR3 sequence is CASSLARGGYQYQETQYF. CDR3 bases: TGTGCCAGCAGCTTAGCCCGGGGGGGTTACCAGTACCAAGAGACCCAGTACTTC.